The T cell receptor (beta chain) described here comes from a study of cytomegalovirus exposure and HLA in healthy donors. PCR was performed using 60 Vbeta and 13 Jbeta primers. TCRdb's copy holds only in-frame clones and misses some; the assay was immunoSEQ multiplex PCR. The sample shows 100,000 to 150,000 clones, 65% to 80% of them seen only once. This sequence originates from a woman between 55 and 75 years old in good health and CMV-seropositive. The sample was PBMCs.

The CDR3: CASSLGLAGDTQYF. CDR3 DNA sequence: TGTGCCAGCAGCTTGGGTCTAGCCGGAGATACGCAGTATTTT. This chain links TRBV5-4 with TRBJ2-3, with D perhaps matching TRBD2 (5 bases). V was shortened by 0 bases and J by 5 bases, with 10 bases between the two germline ends. CDR3 length equals 14 residues. Germline loops: CDR1 SGHNT, CDR2 YYREEE (reference sequence).